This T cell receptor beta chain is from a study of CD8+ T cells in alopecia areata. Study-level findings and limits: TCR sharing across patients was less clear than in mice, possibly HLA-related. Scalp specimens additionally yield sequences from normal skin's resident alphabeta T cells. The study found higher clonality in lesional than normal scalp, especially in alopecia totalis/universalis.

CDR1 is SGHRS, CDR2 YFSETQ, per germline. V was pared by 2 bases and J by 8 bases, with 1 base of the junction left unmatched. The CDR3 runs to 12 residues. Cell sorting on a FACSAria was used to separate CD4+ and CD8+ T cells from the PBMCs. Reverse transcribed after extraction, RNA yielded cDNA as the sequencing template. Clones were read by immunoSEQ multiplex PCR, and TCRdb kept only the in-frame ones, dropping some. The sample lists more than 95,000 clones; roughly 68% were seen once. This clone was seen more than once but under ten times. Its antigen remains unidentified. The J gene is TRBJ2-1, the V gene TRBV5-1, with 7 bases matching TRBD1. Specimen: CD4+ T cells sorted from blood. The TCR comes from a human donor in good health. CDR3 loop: CASSLGGDEQFF. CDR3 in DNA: TGCGCCAGCAGCTTAGGGGGCGATGAGCAGTTCTTC.